This T cell receptor (beta chain) was obtained from a study of shared clonotypes between healthy human individuals. Terminally differentiated effector memory CD45RA+ cells were excluded from the naive CD8 cells, which were CD45RO-negative and positively selected for CCR7. There were only Caucasian adults among the donors, and all lived in Nashville, Tennessee. The V end lost 4 bases, the J end lost 0 bases, and 13 bases lay between the germline ends. The CDR3 consists of 15 residues. CDR1 is SQVTM and CDR2 is ANQGSEA in the germline V gene. The data were produced by immunoSEQ multiplex PCR, yet TCRdb's version contains in-frame clones alone and is incomplete. In the table there are about 2 million clones, approximately 94% of which are singletons.

The material sequenced was naive CD8+ T cells sorted from blood. The origin of this receptor is a man between 18 and 35 years old in good health. The V gene is TRBV29-1, the J gene TRBJ2-1; D gene ambiguous. Here the CDR3 DNA reads TGCAGCGTTGTTGGTAGTCTCAACTCCTACAATGAGCAGTTCTTC. This translates into CSVVGSLNSYNEQFF.